The rows below give T cell receptor beta chains drawn from one sample of a study of T cells after yellow fever vaccination. TCRdb itself ran the 5' RACE reads through MiXCR, one entry per CDR3 protein. This sample has 500,000 to 650,000 distinct CDR3 sequences, with roughly 13% found just once. Here the sequenced sample was PBMCs, taken on the day of the yellow fever booster vaccination. The receptors stem from a man aged 25-45 years who received the YFV17D yellow fever vaccine. Both conserved end residues are part of each CDR3. Fields, in order: J gene, D gene, clone size, V gene, CDR3 protein, CDR3 DNA. D genes are given only for firm matches. Clone size is given for some rows only: seen once, a few or many times, or a class if the clone is expanded.

j_gene: TRBJ2-5; d_gene: TRBD2; abundance: NA; v_gene: TRBV29-1; CDR3aa: CSVEASGTETQYF; CDR3nt: TGCAGCGTTGAGGCTAGCGGGACGGAGACCCAGTACTTC
j_gene: TRBJ1-1; d_gene: NA; abundance: NA; v_gene: TRBV18; CDR3aa: CASSQVGQMNTEAFF; CDR3nt: TGTGCCAGCTCACAGGTGGGGCAGATGAACACTGAAGCTTTCTTT
j_gene: TRBJ2-1; d_gene: NA; abundance: NA; v_gene: TRBV29-1; CDR3aa: CSVVGGERQFF; CDR3nt: TGCAGCGTTGTCGGGGGTGAGAGGCAGTTCTTC
j_gene: TRBJ2-3; d_gene: TRBD2; abundance: many; v_gene: TRBV20-1; CDR3aa: CSAGRLAGGQVDTQYF; CDR3nt: TGCAGTGCTGGAAGACTAGCGGGAGGGCAAGTAGATACGCAGTATTTT
j_gene: TRBJ2-2; d_gene: NA; abundance: NA; v_gene: TRBV5-6; CDR3aa: CASSIPGSHTGELFF; CDR3nt: TGTGCCAGCAGCATCCCAGGTTCTCACACCGGGGAGCTGTTTTTT
j_gene: TRBJ2-2; d_gene: NA; abundance: NA; v_gene: TRBV29-1; CDR3aa: CSVGRTVGTGELFF; CDR3nt: TGCAGCGTTGGCAGGACAGTAGGAACCGGGGAGCTGTTTTTT
j_gene: TRBJ2-5; d_gene: NA; abundance: NA; v_gene: TRBV6-2/TRBV6-3; CDR3aa: CASSGGVQETQYF; CDR3nt: TGTGCCAGCAGTGGTGGGGTCCAAGAGACCCAGTACTTC
j_gene: TRBJ2-7; d_gene: NA; abundance: NA; v_gene: TRBV28; CDR3aa: CASSFQFSYEQYF; CDR3nt: TGTGCCAGCAGTTTTCAGTTCTCCTACGAGCAGTACTTC
j_gene: TRBJ2-2; d_gene: NA; abundance: few; v_gene: TRBV4-2; CDR3aa: CASSQRYDPLRGRGFSTGELFF; CDR3nt: TGTGCCAGCAGCCAACGTTATGATCCCCTCCGAGGCAGGGGTTTTAGCACCGGGGAGCTGTTTTTT
j_gene: TRBJ2-5; d_gene: NA; abundance: few; v_gene: TRBV7-3; CDR3aa: CASSKGPLAQETQYF; CDR3nt: TGTGCCAGCAGTAAAGGCCCCCTAGCGCAAGAGACCCAGTACTTC
j_gene: TRBJ2-1; d_gene: TRBD2; abundance: few; v_gene: TRBV6-1; CDR3aa: CASSEFRTSGHNEQFF; CDR3nt: TGTGCCAGCAGTGAATTTAGGACTAGCGGACACAATGAGCAGTTCTTC
j_gene: TRBJ2-1; d_gene: NA; abundance: few; v_gene: TRBV7-3; CDR3aa: CASSSPIRGFGNEQFF; CDR3nt: TGTGCCAGCAGCTCCCCCATCAGGGGATTTGGAAATGAGCAGTTCTTC
j_gene: TRBJ1-1; d_gene: NA; abundance: few; v_gene: TRBV5-1; CDR3aa: CASTGLVGTEAFF; CDR3nt: TGCGCCAGCACCGGCCTGGTGGGCACTGAAGCTTTCTTT
j_gene: TRBJ1-5; d_gene: TRBD1; abundance: few; v_gene: TRBV4-3; CDR3aa: CASSQINTGGQPQHF; CDR3nt: TGCGCCAGCAGCCAAATCAATACAGGGGGTCAGCCCCAGCATTTT
j_gene: TRBJ1-2; d_gene: TRBD1; abundance: NA; v_gene: TRBV20-1; CDR3aa: CSASKTGTGDDGYTF; CDR3nt: TGCAGTGCTTCGAAAACCGGGACAGGGGATGACGGCTACACCTTC
j_gene: TRBJ2-3; d_gene: NA; abundance: few; v_gene: TRBV20-1; CDR3aa: CSASKMGTPSTDTQYF; CDR3nt: TGCAGTGCTAGTAAGATGGGGACCCCGAGTACAGATACGCAGTATTTT
j_gene: TRBJ2-1; d_gene: TRBD2; abundance: few; v_gene: TRBV7-2; CDR3aa: CASSLALAGANEQFF; CDR3nt: TGTGCCAGCAGCCTCGCACTAGCGGGAGCAAATGAGCAGTTCTTC
j_gene: TRBJ2-5; d_gene: NA; abundance: many; v_gene: TRBV7-3; CDR3aa: CASSLSRGETQYF; CDR3nt: TGTGCCAGCAGCTTATCTAGGGGCGAGACCCAGTACTTC
j_gene: TRBJ2-7; d_gene: NA; abundance: few; v_gene: TRBV28; CDR3aa: CASSLAPFDEQYF; CDR3nt: TGTGCCAGCAGTTTAGCCCCCTTTGACGAGCAGTACTTC
j_gene: TRBJ2-5; d_gene: NA; abundance: many; v_gene: TRBV14; CDR3aa: CASSQDRNQETQYF; CDR3nt: TGTGCCAGCAGCCAAGACCGAAATCAAGAGACCCAGTACTTC
j_gene: TRBJ2-7; d_gene: NA; abundance: few; v_gene: TRBV10-1; CDR3aa: CASSKGGTAYEQYF; CDR3nt: TGCGCCAGCAGCAAAGGAGGGACTGCCTACGAGCAGTACTTC
j_gene: TRBJ2-7; d_gene: NA; abundance: few; v_gene: TRBV4-1; CDR3aa: CASSQHTSNEQYF; CDR3nt: TGCGCCAGCAGCCAACATACTAGTAACGAGCAGTACTTC
j_gene: TRBJ1-3; d_gene: TRBD1; abundance: few; v_gene: TRBV18; CDR3aa: CASSFFGTEESGTIYF; CDR3nt: TGTGCCAGCTCATTCTTTGGGACAGAAGAAAGTGGCACCATATATTTT
j_gene: TRBJ2-5; d_gene: NA; abundance: NA; v_gene: TRBV7-2; CDR3aa: CASSKGLTAYQETQYF; CDR3nt: TGTGCCAGCAGCAAAGGACTTACCGCGTACCAAGAGACCCAGTACTTC
j_gene: TRBJ2-1; d_gene: TRBD2; abundance: NA; v_gene: TRBV20-1; CDR3aa: CSARVREGRSYNEQFF; CDR3nt: TGCAGTGCTAGGGTCCGGGAGGGGCGGTCCTACAATGAGCAGTTCTTC
j_gene: TRBJ2-3; d_gene: NA; abundance: NA; v_gene: TRBV10-1; CDR3aa: CASRGSSGTSTDTQYF; CDR3nt: TGCGCCAGCAGGGGTTCAAGCGGTACTAGCACAGATACGCAGTATTTT
j_gene: TRBJ2-4; d_gene: TRBD1; abundance: NA; v_gene: TRBV4-2; CDR3aa: CASSQVTGSVIQYF; CDR3nt: TGTGCCAGCAGCCAAGTGACAGGGTCTGTCATTCAGTACTTC
j_gene: TRBJ2-7; d_gene: TRBD1; abundance: few; v_gene: TRBV5-5; CDR3aa: CASRSPGQGYEQYF; CDR3nt: TGTGCCAGCAGATCTCCGGGACAGGGGTACGAGCAGTACTTC
j_gene: TRBJ2-1; d_gene: TRBD2; abundance: few; v_gene: TRBV6-2/TRBV6-3; CDR3aa: CASSYRGLAGGPLFF; CDR3nt: TGTGCCAGCAGTTACCGAGGACTAGCGGGAGGCCCCCTGTTCTTC
j_gene: TRBJ2-2; d_gene: TRBD2; abundance: NA; v_gene: TRBV6-1; CDR3aa: CASSRYSGSINTGELFF; CDR3nt: TGTGCCAGCAGCCGTTATAGCGGGAGTATTAACACCGGGGAGCTGTTTTTT
j_gene: TRBJ2-7; d_gene: NA; abundance: NA; v_gene: TRBV29-1; CDR3aa: CSTGPTLYEQYF; CDR3nt: TGCAGCACCGGACCGACACTCTACGAGCAGTACTTC
j_gene: TRBJ2-3; d_gene: TRBD2; abundance: NA; v_gene: TRBV20-1; CDR3aa: CSARDRLASPDTQYF; CDR3nt: TGCAGTGCTAGAGATCGACTAGCGAGTCCAGATACGCAGTATTTT
j_gene: TRBJ2-4; d_gene: TRBD1; abundance: few; v_gene: TRBV6-2/TRBV6-3; CDR3aa: CASTYPGTENIQYF; CDR3nt: TGTGCCAGCACCTACCCGGGGACAGAAAACATTCAGTACTTC
j_gene: TRBJ2-2; d_gene: NA; abundance: NA; v_gene: TRBV7-2; CDR3aa: CASSRDPVHTGELFF; CDR3nt: TGTGCCAGCAGCCGGGACCCAGTCCACACCGGGGAGCTGTTTTTT
j_gene: TRBJ2-7; d_gene: NA; abundance: few; v_gene: TRBV28; CDR3aa: CASSGESYEQYF; CDR3nt: TGTGCCAGCAGTGGGGAATCCTACGAGCAGTACTTC
j_gene: TRBJ2-2; d_gene: TRBD2; abundance: few; v_gene: TRBV20-1; CDR3aa: CSASFAGGGTGELFF; CDR3nt: TGCAGTGCTAGTTTCGCGGGAGGAGGCACCGGGGAGCTGTTTTTT
j_gene: TRBJ2-7; d_gene: NA; abundance: few; v_gene: TRBV20-1; CDR3aa: CSAKSPESSYEQYF; CDR3nt: TGCAGTGCCAAGAGCCCCGAGAGCTCCTACGAGCAGTACTTC
j_gene: TRBJ2-1; d_gene: NA; abundance: few; v_gene: TRBV19; CDR3aa: CASSIQQGSSYNEQFF; CDR3nt: TGTGCCAGTAGTATTCAACAGGGAAGCTCCTACAATGAGCAGTTCTTC
j_gene: TRBJ2-7; d_gene: TRBD2; abundance: NA; v_gene: TRBV20-1; CDR3aa: CSMLGVTSGSDEQYF; CDR3nt: TGCAGTATGCTAGGTGTTACTAGCGGGAGCGATGAGCAGTACTTC
j_gene: TRBJ2-3; d_gene: TRBD2; abundance: NA; v_gene: TRBV7-8; CDR3aa: CASSYTGGTDGRDTQYF; CDR3nt: TGTGCCAGCAGCTACACGGGCGGAACAGACGGGAGGGATACGCAGTATTTT
j_gene: TRBJ1-2; d_gene: TRBD1; abundance: NA; v_gene: TRBV20-1; CDR3aa: CSARQGYGYTF; CDR3nt: TGCAGTGCCAGACAGGGGTATGGCTACACCTTC
j_gene: TRBJ2-5; d_gene: TRBD1; abundance: NA; v_gene: TRBV18; CDR3aa: CASSTGVETQYF; CDR3nt: TGTGCCAGCTCAACAGGGGTTGAGACCCAGTACTTC
j_gene: TRBJ2-7; d_gene: TRBD1; abundance: NA; v_gene: TRBV6-5; CDR3aa: CASSFADRRINEQYF; CDR3nt: TGTGCCAGCAGTTTCGCGGACAGGAGAATTAACGAGCAGTACTTC
j_gene: TRBJ2-1; d_gene: TRBD2; abundance: few; v_gene: TRBV7-8; CDR3aa: CASSKGLAGNNEQFF; CDR3nt: TGTGCCAGCAGCAAGGGACTAGCGGGGAACAATGAGCAGTTCTTC
j_gene: TRBJ2-5; d_gene: NA; abundance: NA; v_gene: TRBV5-1; CDR3aa: CASSTGMTGQETQYF; CDR3nt: TGCGCCAGCAGCACCGGGATGACAGGACAAGAGACCCAGTACTTC
j_gene: TRBJ2-7; d_gene: NA; abundance: NA; v_gene: TRBV9; CDR3aa: CASSPGARDPTRGQYF; CDR3nt: TGTGCCAGCAGCCCGGGGGCCCGGGACCCGACGAGGGGGCAGTACTTC
j_gene: TRBJ2-1; d_gene: NA; abundance: NA; v_gene: TRBV7-2; CDR3aa: CASSLVAYGYNEQFF; CDR3nt: TGTGCCAGCAGCTTAGTGGCGTATGGGTACAATGAGCAGTTCTTC
j_gene: TRBJ2-2; d_gene: NA; abundance: few; v_gene: TRBV7-2; CDR3aa: CASSLPLLAHGELFF; CDR3nt: TGTGCCAGCAGCTTACCCCTGCTGGCTCACGGGGAGCTGTTTTTT
j_gene: TRBJ1-1; d_gene: NA; abundance: NA; v_gene: TRBV6-2/TRBV6-3; CDR3aa: CASSKHRDLEAFF; CDR3nt: TGTGCCAGCAGTAAACACCGGGACCTTGAAGCTTTCTTT
j_gene: TRBJ1-1; d_gene: NA; abundance: NA; v_gene: TRBV7-9; CDR3aa: CASSATGNTEAFF; CDR3nt: TGTGCCAGCAGCGCCACAGGGAACACTGAAGCTTTCTTT
j_gene: TRBJ2-2; d_gene: TRBD2; abundance: NA; v_gene: TRBV15; CDR3aa: CATSSPGTSERNTGELFF; CDR3nt: TGTGCCACCAGCAGTCCCGGGACTAGCGAGAGGAACACCGGGGAGCTGTTTTTT
j_gene: TRBJ2-5; d_gene: NA; abundance: few; v_gene: TRBV12-3/TRBV12-4; CDR3aa: CASSSPSGVGETQYF; CDR3nt: TGTGCCAGCAGTTCCCCTTCGGGGGTGGGAGAGACCCAGTACTTC
j_gene: TRBJ2-1; d_gene: NA; abundance: few; v_gene: TRBV19; CDR3aa: CASSIGLGESNEQFF; CDR3nt: TGTGCCAGTAGTATAGGTCTAGGGGAAAGCAATGAGCAGTTCTTC
j_gene: TRBJ2-2; d_gene: TRBD1; abundance: few; v_gene: TRBV7-2; CDR3aa: CASRSGTGNTGELFF; CDR3nt: TGTGCCAGCAGGTCCGGGACAGGAAACACCGGGGAGCTGTTTTTT
j_gene: TRBJ2-7; d_gene: TRBD1; abundance: NA; v_gene: TRBV2; CDR3aa: CASTIQGTTYEQYF; CDR3nt: TGTGCCAGCACTATACAGGGGACAACCTACGAGCAGTACTTC